This TCR beta chain was recovered during a study of OX40 agonist ivuxolimab in advanced cancers. The V gene's germline CDR1 is MNHEY and CDR2 SVGAGI. The CDR3 covers 14 residues. With 6 bases removed from V and 2 bases from J, the gap between germline ends came to 14 bases. Measured with immunoSEQ multiplex PCR; TCRdb has only the in-frame clones, and not every one. The sample has tens of thousands of clones, roughly nine tenths seen once. The origin of this receptor is an adult with an advanced solid tumor such as melanoma, head and neck, liver or kidney cancer. This chain connects TRBV6-5 to TRBJ2-7; weak D call: TRBD2 (6 bases). Sequences were derived from CD4+ or CD8+ T cells sorted from blood, sampled in a trial of the OX40 agonist ivuxolimab. The CDR3 DNA sequence: TGTGCCAGCAGCCAAGTTAGCGGAACCTACGAGCAGTACTTC. Encoded protein: CASSQVSGTYEQYF.